Given below is one T cell receptor (beta chain) in context. The table came from immunoSEQ multiplex PCR; TCRdb's copy has only in-frame clones and leaves some out. The table shows about 90,000 clones, with about 90% occurring only once. These data come from a study of blood T cell repertoires in COVID-19. Study-level information: From T cells, B-cell-depleted T cells, or PBMCs came the material, which was cDNA or gDNA.

V was pared by 1 base and J by 0 bases, with 9 bases between. This CDR3 has 15 residues. The germline gives CDR1 SNHLY, CDR2 FYNNEI. The J gene is TRBJ1-2, the V gene TRBV2, with a tentative D call TRBD1 (5 bases). Source material: peripheral blood. The clonotype was recovered from a human donor with active COVID-19. The donor label of this sample is uncertain. DNA for the CDR3: TGTGCCAGCAGTGAAGAGACAGCTTCTAACTATGGCTACACCTTC. It encodes CASSEETASNYGYTF.